This T cell receptor (beta chain) was documented in a study of CD8 T cells in Susac syndrome. General study points: The authors acknowledged that their TCR sequencing and HLA analysis involved a relatively small number of individuals.

A word on this clonotype: The antigen is not known.

Random hexamers were used to reverse transcribe roughly 0.45 to 1 ug of RNA. Amplification of TCR beta CDR3 spanned 54 Vbeta and 13 Jbeta via immunoSEQ multiplex PCR. Via MiXCR, TCRdb re-called the immunoSEQ multiplex PCR reads, giving one row per CDR3 protein. This table has around 230,000 distinct CDR3 sequences, 90% to 96% appearing once. The authors sequenced TCR beta from blood CD8+ and CD4+ T cells. Purification of the CD8+ and CD4+ T cells relied on negative isolation, and TEMRA cells underwent FACS enrichment. This receptor was taken from a human donor with Susac syndrome. The material sequenced was CD4+ T cells from PBMCs.

The chain's CDR3 is CASSPPTSAYNEQFF. The DNA for the CDR3 is TGCGCCAGCAGCCCCCCGACTAGCGCATACAATGAGCAGTTCTTC. The V call is TRBV5-1, the J call TRBJ2-1; TRBD2 matches 8 bases. CDR1 and CDR2 from the germline V gene are SGHRS and YFSETQ. This CDR3 is 15 amino acids long. With 4 bases clipped from V and 4 bases from J, the junction kept 7 bases outside the gene matches.